This T cell receptor (beta chain) was found in a study of metastatic and nonmetastatic thyroid tumors. TCRdb re-clonotyped the PCR reads through MiXCR. The sample records about 31,000 clones, about 21% being singletons. The CDR3 has 16 residues. With 3 bases clipped from V and 3 bases from J, the junction kept 4 bases outside the gene matches. Per the germline V gene, CDR1 is MGHDK and CDR2 is SYGVNS. No treatment of any kind had been given to any patient before thyroid surgery. This clone turned up a few times. The sequenced sample consisted of blood. The V gene is TRBV25-1, the J gene TRBJ2-2; 10 positions match TRBD2. The receptor's source is a female donor with papillary thyroid cancer or a benign thyroid nodule (not recorded which). Some clones in this sample may be carry-over from other donors' samples. The CDR3 loop is CASSDSGRADTGELFF. CDR3 nucleotide sequence: TGTGCCAGCAGTGACAGCGGGAGGGCCGACACCGGGGAGCTGTTTTTT.